The T cell receptor beta chain described here comes from a study of T cells in Graves' hyperthyroidism and ophthalmopathy. The V end lost 6 bases, the J end lost 4 bases, and 16 bases lay between the germline ends. Germline CDR1 reads MNHNS; CDR2 reads SASEGT. The length of the CDR3 is 15 residues. Amplified regions were TCR beta CDR3 sequences from RNA transcripts. Researchers ran a first-round RT-PCR on the TCR CDR3 using the HTBI primer set. TCRdb passed the multiplex PCR reads through MiXCR, listing each CDR3 protein once. The sample contains about 740,000 distinct CDR3 sequences, about 14% of which appear only once. This clonotype was picked up many times.

This clonotype originated in a woman under 30 with Graves' hyperthyroidism. The chain employs TRBV6-1 and TRBJ1-3; D may be TRBD1 (5 bases). The sample comprised blood. The CDR3 DNA reads as TGTGCCAGCAGCCCAGGAGCAGGGTCAGGAAACACCATATATTTT. It encodes CASSPGAGSGNTIYF.